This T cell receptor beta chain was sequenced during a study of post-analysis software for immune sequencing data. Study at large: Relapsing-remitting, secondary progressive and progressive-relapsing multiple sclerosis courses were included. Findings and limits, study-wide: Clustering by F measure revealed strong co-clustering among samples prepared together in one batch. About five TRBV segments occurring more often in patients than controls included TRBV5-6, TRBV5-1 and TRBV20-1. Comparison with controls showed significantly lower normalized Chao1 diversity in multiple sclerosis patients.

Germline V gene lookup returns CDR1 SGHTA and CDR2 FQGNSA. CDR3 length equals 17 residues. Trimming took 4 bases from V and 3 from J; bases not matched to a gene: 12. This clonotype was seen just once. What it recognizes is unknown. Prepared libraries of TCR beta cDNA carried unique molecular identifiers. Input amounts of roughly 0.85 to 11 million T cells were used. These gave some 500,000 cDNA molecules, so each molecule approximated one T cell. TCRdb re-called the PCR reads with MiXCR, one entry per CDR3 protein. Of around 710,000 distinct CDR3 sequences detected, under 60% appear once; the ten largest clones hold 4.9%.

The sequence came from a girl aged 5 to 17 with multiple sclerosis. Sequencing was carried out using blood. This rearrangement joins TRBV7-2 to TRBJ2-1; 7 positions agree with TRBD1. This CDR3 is CASSSVFARQGYNEQFF. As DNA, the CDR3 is TGTGCCAGCAGCTCAGTTTTTGCCAGACAGGGCTACAATGAGCAGTTCTTC.